These 11 T cell receptor beta chains were all obtained from the same sample, sequenced in a study of blood T cell repertoires in COVID-19. Sequencing was performed with immunoSEQ multiplex PCR; in TCRdb, only in-frame clones are kept and a portion is missing. Of about 170,000 clones in the sample, 65% to 90% were seen once. Input material: PBMCs or T cells enriched from blood (not recorded which). Every receptor here comes from a man aged 45-60 years who had recovered from COVID-19.

This rearrangement joins TRBV9 to TRBJ2-5; 7 nucleotides align to TRBD2. Per germline, CDR1 SGDLS and CDR2 YYNGEE. The trim removed 0 bases at V and 2 bases at J, leaving 13 bases unmatched. The CDR3 runs 18 residues. CDR3 protein: CASSVASGGSYGQETQYF. The CDR3 bases are TGTGCCAGCAGCGTAGCTTCGGGGGGATCCTATGGACAAGAGACCCAGTACTTC.

This clone occurred a few times. V usage is TRBV7-9 and J usage is TRBJ1-5, with D perhaps TRBD1 (6 bases). Trimming removed 1 base from V and 0 bases from J, with 16 bases in between. CDR1 is SEHNR, CDR2 FQNEAQ, per germline (reference sequence). The CDR3 sequence is 18 residues long. The DNA of the CDR3 is TGTGCCAGCAGCTTAGTTGGACAGCCTAATACTAGCAATCAGCCCCAGCATTTT. Amino acids: CASSLVGQPNTSNQPQHF.

The rearrangement links TRBV7-9 to TRBJ1-6; the D is unclear. V lost 8 bases and J lost 7, with 12 bases in between. This CDR3 is built from 13 residues. The V gene's germline CDR1 is SEHNR and CDR2 FQNEAQ (reference sequence). The CDR3 reads CASGMTANSPLHF. CDR3 DNA: TGTGCCAGCGGTATGACTGCAAATTCACCCCTCCACTTT.

The V gene is TRBV5-1, the J gene TRBJ2-7; TRBD1 aligns across 7 bases. This CDR3 is 16 amino acids long. From germline, CDR1 is SGHRS and CDR2 YFSETQ. The J segment lost 3 bases and the V segment lost 0 bases, leaving 9 bases of the junction unmatched. The CDR3 DNA follows: TGCGCCAGCAGCTTGGGGGGCGGACAGGAAATCTACGAGCAGTACTTC. It codes for CASSLGGGQEIYEQYF.

The chain links TRBV29-1 to TRBJ1-2, with D possibly TRBD1 on 6 matching bases. The V and J ends lost 6 bases and 3 bases respectively, with 17 bases between them. The CDR3 length is 14 residues. CDR1 SQVTM and CDR2 ANQGSEA come from the germline V gene. In nucleotides, the CDR3 is TGCAGCGTCGGAAACAGGGACGAGGACTATGGCTACACCTTC. This translates into CSVGNRDEDYGYTF. The full variable domain, completed using reference TRBV29-1 and TRBJ1-2, is SAVISQKPSRDICQRGTSLTIQCQVDSQVTMMFWYRQQPGQSLTLIATANQGSEATYESGFVIDKFPISRPNLTFSTLTVSNMSPEDSSIYLCSVGNRDEDYGYTFGSGTRLTVV.

This chain joins TRBV3-1 (or the pseudogene TRBV3-2) and TRBJ2-3; TRBD2 matches at 7 bases. V gave up 4 bases and J gave up 6 bases; unmatched junction bases: 10. Germline CDR1 LGHDT, CDR2 YNNKEL (reference sequence). The CDR3 length is 15 residues. The CDR3 sequence is CASSPGIAGSDTQYF. Written as DNA, the CDR3 is TGTGCCAGCAGCCCCGGCATAGCGGGTTCGGATACGCAGTATTTT.

This clone occurred once. The gene calls are TRBV24-1 and TRBJ2-3; 11 nucleotides line up with TRBD1. The CDR3 spans 16 residues. J lost 5 bases, V lost 7 bases, and 10 bases had no gene match. Germline V gives CDR1 KGHDR, CDR2 SFDVKD. CDR3 DNA sequence: TGTGCCACCAGGGTCGGACAGGGGGCGGCGGGAGATACGCAGTATTTT. This translates into CATRVGQGAAGDTQYF.

Comments on this clone: Other nucleotide sequences in the sample specify the same CDR3. This rearrangement joins TRBV30 to TRBJ2-7, with 8 nucleotides matching TRBD1. The CDR3 contains 12 residues. Germline V gene sequence: CDR1 GTSNPN, CDR2 SVGIG (reference sequence). Unmatched junction bases numbered 1, after V lost 3 bases and J lost 3 bases. The CDR3 DNA reads as TGTGCCTGGAGCACAGGGGGCTACGAGCAGTACTTC. This gives the protein CAWSTGGYEQYF.

The chain couples TRBV13 to TRBJ1-2; D perhaps matches TRBD1 (6 bases). Trimming left V 3 bases short and J 2 bases short, with 10 bases between. Per the germline V gene, CDR1 is PRHDT and CDR2 is FYEKMQ (reference sequence). The CDR3 is 14 amino acids. CDR3 residues: CASSLTGLNYGYTF. Written as DNA, the CDR3 is TGTGCCAGCAGCTTGACAGGTCTCAACTATGGCTACACCTTC. Variable domain in full (rest from reference TRBV13 and TRBJ1-2): AAGVIQSPRHLIKEKRETATLKCYPIPRHDTVYWYQQGPGQDPQFLISFYEKMQSDKGSIPDRFSAQQFSDYHSELNMSSLELGDSALYFCASSLTGLNYGYTFGSGTRLTVV.

This chain links TRBV28 with TRBJ1-2; 8 bases match TRBD1. The CDR3 is 17 amino acids. Germline assignment: CDR1 MDHEN and CDR2 SYDVKM. V lost 7 bases to trimming and J lost 4 bases; unmatched junction nucleotides: 17. The CDR3 here is CASTTPAGTGIRYGYTF. CDR3 sequence (DNA): TGTGCCAGCACCACACCCGCCGGGACAGGAATTCGCTATGGCTACACCTTC.

The CDR3 bases are TGTGCCAGCAGCCCAACTAGACAGGGGGCATACGAGCAGTACTTC. Protein sequence: CASSPTRQGAYEQYF. The chain uses TRBV6-2 or TRBV6-3 and TRBJ2-7, with 10 bases fitting TRBD1. After removal of 6 bases from V and 4 bases from J, the junction contained 9 bases not matched to a gene. CDR1 MNHEY and CDR2 SVGEGT come from the germline V gene. The CDR3 is 15 amino acids.